The clone carrying this T cell receptor (beta chain) occurred once. Sequencing of TCR beta covered CD8+ and CD4+ T cells obtained from blood. This specimen belongs to a study of CD8 T cells in Susac syndrome. After extraction with the RNeasy kit, about 0.45 to 1 ug of the RNA was reverse transcribed using random hexamers. TCRdb re-called the immunoSEQ multiplex PCR reads with MiXCR, one entry per CDR3 protein. The sample yields fewer than 250,000 distinct CDR3 sequences, about 90% seen once. The specimen sequenced was CD8+ T cells from PBMCs. This TCR was recovered from a human donor with multiple sclerosis.

The CDR3 sequence is CASSQDWGLETQYF. In nucleotides, the CDR3 is TGTGCCAGCAGCCAAGATTGGGGTCTAGAGACCCAGTACTTC. The gene calls are TRBV3-1 and TRBJ2-5; D gene uncertain. CDR1 and CDR2 (germline): LGHDT, YNNKEL (reference sequence). This CDR3 spans 14 amino acids. V was clipped by 0 bases and J by 4 bases, with 9 bases between them.